One and the same sample provided the 25 T cell receptor beta chains below, sequenced in a study of T cells in Graves' hyperthyroidism and ophthalmopathy. RNA transcripts gave rise to amplified TCR beta CDR3 regions. Carried out on the TCR CDR3, a first-round RT-PCR used the HTBI primer set. TCRdb analysed the multiplex PCR reads with MiXCR anew, one entry per CDR3 protein. The table shows some 210,000 distinct CDR3 sequences, with 17% occurring only once. Material: blood. The receptors come from a man over 45 with Graves' hyperthyroidism.

This clonotype was observed a few times. This chain joins TRBV27 and TRBJ2-7; 8 bases align to TRBD1. Germline V CDR1 and CDR2: MNHEY, SMNVEV (reference sequence). This CDR3 is 14 amino acids long. J was trimmed by 3 bases and V by 0 bases; bases with no gene match: 1. The CDR3 sequence is CASSLSGTGYEQYF. The CDR3 DNA sequence: TGTGCCAGCAGTTTATCAGGGACAGGCTACGAGCAGTACTTC.

This clonotype was counted many times. The rearrangement links TRBV28 to TRBJ2-3; D might be TRBD1 (7 bases). CDR1 is MDHEN, CDR2 SYDVKM, per germline. The CDR3 runs 15 residues. V was shortened by 2 bases and J by 5 bases, with 14 bases between the two germline ends. CDR3 sequence (DNA): TGTGCCAGCAGTTTACCCAGGGGGGTTGGAGATACGCAGTATTTT. As protein: CASSLPRGVGDTQYF.

This clonotype was seen ten or more times. This chain joins TRBV5-1 and TRBJ2-7, with 11 bases fitting TRBD2. With V trimmed by 4 bases and J by 6 bases, 9 bases remained unmatched. This CDR3 spans 15 amino acids. The germline V gene has CDR1 SGHRS and CDR2 YFSETQ. The CDR3 reads CASSPGASGRSEQYF. CDR3 sequence (DNA): TGCGCCAGCAGCCCCGGGGCTAGCGGGAGGAGCGAGCAGTACTTC. The whole variable domain, remainder taken from reference TRBV5-1 and TRBJ2-7, is KAGVTQTPRYLIKTRGQQVTLSCSPISGHRSVSWYQQTPGQGLQFLFEYFSETQRNKGNFPGRFSGRQFSNSRSEMNVSTLELGDSALYLCASSPGASGRSEQYFGPGTRLTVT.

Concerning this clonotype: A junction end diverges from the germline sequence, so it may reflect a read error. The gene calls are TRBV5-1 and TRBJ1-5, with TRBD1 as a possible D gene (6 bases). The CDR3 contains 16 residues. CDR1 and CDR2 (germline): SGHRS, YFSETQ. The CDR3 is CASSNLLDRFNQPQHF. The CDR3 DNA sequence: TGTGCCAGCAGCAACCTGCTTGACAGGTTCAATCAGCCCCAGCATTTT.

The sample holds many counts of this clonotype. The V gene is TRBV18, the J gene TRBJ2-5; perhaps TRBD2 as D (5 bases). Germline CDR1 KGHSH, CDR2 LQKENI. This CDR3 is built from 13 residues. The V end was cut by 5 bases, the J end by 2 bases, with 9 bases between. As DNA, the CDR3 is TGTGCCAGCTCAGCCGGACTGCAAGAGACCCAGTACTTC. Encoded protein: CASSAGLQETQYF.

This clonotype occurred a few times. This sequence joins TRBV24-1 and TRBJ1-1; no definite D call. Germline CDR1 KGHDR, CDR2 SFDVKD. The length of the CDR3 is 13 residues. V was clipped by 0 bases and J by 4 bases, with 5 bases between them. CDR3 DNA sequence: TGTGCCACCAGTGATTTGACCCGCACTGAAGCTTTCTTT. As protein: CATSDLTRTEAFF.

This clonotype was observed a few times. The CDR3 region has the DNA TGTGCCAGCAGCACCTCCCGGGACCGCACTGAAGCTTTCTTT. It yields the protein CASSTSRDRTEAFF. The V call is TRBV7-3, the J call TRBJ1-1, with D tentatively TRBD1 (5 bases). The CDR3 is 14 residues long. The germline V gene encodes CDR1 SGHTA and CDR2 FQGTGA. Trimming pared 5 bases from V and 4 bases from J, leaving 14 bases between.

This clonotype was found many times. This rearrangement joins TRBV11-3 to TRBJ2-1; the match to TRBD2 covers 8 bases. Germline trimming cut 5 bases from V and 7 bases from J; bases unmatched to any gene: 10. Looked up from germline, CDR1 is SGHNT and CDR2 is YENEEA. The CDR3 contains 15 residues. CDR3 DNA sequence: TGTGCCAGCAGCCTCTTTAGCGGGACGTCGAATGAGCAGTTCTTC. Its protein product is CASSLFSGTSNEQFF.

This clonotype was picked up a small number of times. The chain is built from TRBV5-5 and TRBJ2-3; D unresolved. CDR3 length: 14 residues. Trimming pared 2 bases from V and 4 bases from J, leaving 11 bases between. The germline V gene encodes CDR1 SGHKS and CDR2 YYEKEE (reference sequence). The CDR3 DNA reads as TGTGCCAGCAGCTTAATACCTCGAGCAGATACGCAGTATTTT. Translating it yields CASSLIPRADTQYF. The whole variable domain, filled in from reference TRBV5-5 and TRBJ2-3, reads DAGVTQSPTHLIKTRGQQVTLRCSPISGHKSVSWYQQVLGQGPQFIFQYYEKEERGRGNFPDRFSARQFPNYSSELNVNALLLGDSALYLCASSLIPRADTQYFGPGTRLTVL.

This clonotype was detected ten times or more. V and J are TRBV6-5 and TRBJ1-2; D is unresolved. This CDR3 is 12 amino acids long. The V gene's germline CDR1 is MNHEY and CDR2 SVGAGI. Trimming removed 2 bases from V and 8 bases from J, with 9 bases in between. The CDR3 DNA reads TGTGCCAGCAGTTACGATCCCTGGGGCTACACCTTC. As protein: CASSYDPWGYTF.

V gene TRBV9 combines with J gene TRBJ2-7; 8 nucleotides line up with TRBD2. V trimming: 0 bases; J trimming: 9 bases; junction bases outside the gene matches: 11. The germline V gene has CDR1 SGDLS and CDR2 YYNGEE. The CDR3 sequence is 15 residues long. The CDR3 nucleotides are TGTGCCAGCAGCGTAGATGGGCGGGAGGTCTCGACGCAGTACTTC. It is translated as CASSVDGREVSTQYF. The complete variable domain, with remaining parts taken from reference TRBV9 and TRBJ2-7, reads DSGVTQTPKHLITATGQRVTLRCSPRSGDLSVYWYQQSLDQGLQFLIQYYNGEERAKGNILERFSAQQFPDLHSELNLSSLELGDSALYFCASSVDGREVSTQYFGPGTRLTVT.

This clonotype has a single count. The chain employs TRBV27 and TRBJ2-2; D is unresolved. The CDR3 sequence is 14 residues long. Trimming pared 5 bases from V and 4 bases from J, leaving 11 bases between. The germline V gene encodes CDR1 MNHEY and CDR2 SMNVEV (reference sequence). CDR3 sequence (DNA): TGTGCCAGCAGTGACTCGCCAGTCACCGGGGAGCTGTTTTTT. This translates into CASSDSPVTGELFF.

This clonotype was detected many times. The chain couples TRBV2 to TRBJ1-4; tentative D call: TRBD1 (6 bases). Trimming shortened V by 5 bases and J by 7 bases, and 17 bases separated the two germline ends. This CDR3 spans 15 amino acids. The V gene's germline CDR1 is SNHLY and CDR2 FYNNEI. In nucleotides, the CDR3 is TGTGCCAGCAGTTGGAGTCAGGGGCTTGGTGAAAAACTGTTTTTT. Translating gives CASSWSQGLGEKLFF.

V usage is TRBV3-1 and J usage is TRBJ2-7, with 10 bases lining up with TRBD1. Germline V gives CDR1 LGHDT, CDR2 YNNKEL (reference sequence). The CDR3 consists of 15 residues. With V trimmed by 5 bases and J by 5 bases, 9 bases remained unmatched. CDR3 sequence (DNA): TGTGCCAGCAGCTGGGCGGGACAGGGGACCGACGAGCAGTACTTC. Protein: CASSWAGQGTDEQYF.

The chain has TRBV20-1 and TRBJ1-5; TRBD1 matches 9 bases. CDR1 DFQATT and CDR2 SNEGSKA come from the germline V gene (reference sequence). The CDR3 is made up of 14 amino acids. The CDR3 here is CSVRRTGGNQPQHF. The CDR3 DNA sequence: TGCAGCGTAAGACGGACAGGGGGCAATCAGCCCCAGCATTTT.

The chain joins TRBV14 to TRBJ2-4; 7 nucleotides line up with TRBD2. CDR3 length: 16 amino acids. The V gene's germline CDR1 is SGHDN and CDR2 FVKESK. V shed 1 base, J shed 9 bases, and the junction held 12 bases outside the gene matches. The CDR3 here is CASSQGSTGGHLIQYF. Here the CDR3 DNA reads TGTGCCAGCAGCCAAGGTTCGACGGGAGGCCACCTCATTCAGTACTTC.

This clonotype was seen a handful of times. The genes are TRBV9 and TRBJ2-5; no clear D gene. CDR3 length: 13 amino acids. Germline V lookup: CDR1 SGDLS, CDR2 YYNGEE. The V end lost 4 bases, the J end lost 4 bases, and 11 bases lay between the germline ends. The CDR3 protein is CASSKVPRETQYF. In DNA form, the CDR3 reads TGTGCCAGCAGCAAAGTCCCTCGAGAGACCCAGTACTTC.

This clonotype was seen at least ten times. The genes are TRBV18 and TRBJ2-1, with TRBD2 matching 8 bases. The CDR3 length is 14 residues. The trim removed 1 base at V and 7 bases at J, leaving 3 bases unmatched. Germline lookup yields CDR1 KGHSH and CDR2 LQKENI. CDR3 amino acids: CASSPRPGGNEQFF. In DNA form, the CDR3 reads TGTGCCAGCTCACCACGCCCGGGGGGGAATGAGCAGTTCTTC.

This clonotype occurred many times. The genes are TRBV28 and TRBJ2-7; TRBD1 matches 10 bases. J gave up 2 bases and V 10 bases, and 5 bases lay outside the gene matches. The CDR3 runs to 13 residues. Germline V lookup: CDR1 MDHEN, CDR2 SYDVKM. The DNA of the CDR3 is TGTGCCACCGGGACAGGGGTGCCCTACGAGCAGTACTTC. It encodes CATGTGVPYEQYF. Filled out from reference TRBV28 and TRBJ2-7, the complete variable domain reads DVKVTQSSRYLVKRTGEKVFLECVQDMDHENMFWYRQDPGLGLRLIYFSYDVKMKEKGDIPEGYSVSREKKERFSLILESASTNQTSMYLCATGTGVPYEQYFGPGTRLTVT.

The J gene is TRBJ2-2, the V gene TRBV29-1, with no clear D. This CDR3 has 11 residues. With 5 bases removed from V and 3 bases from J, the gap between germline ends came to 4 bases. Germline CDR1 is SQVTM and CDR2 is ANQGSEA. The DNA for the CDR3 is TGCAGCGTTCGGGACACCGGGGAGCTGTTTTTT. It specifies CSVRDTGELFF.

This clonotype was counted ten times or more. The chain's CDR3 is CASSPQGAKNIQYF. CDR3 nucleotide sequence: TGTGCCAGCAGCCCTCAGGGGGCCAAAAACATTCAGTACTTC. The chain is built from TRBV3-1 and TRBJ2-4, with D perhaps matching TRBD1 (6 bases). This CDR3 contains 14 residues. The V and J ends lost 4 bases and 1 base respectively, with 8 bases between them. Per the germline V gene, CDR1 is LGHDT and CDR2 is YNNKEL (reference sequence).

This clonotype was counted a few times. Germline and junction disagree at one end, which may indicate a read error. The chain combines TRBV7-2 with TRBJ2-7; D is possibly TRBD1 or TRBD2 (5 bases each). The CDR3 length is 14 residues. Germline V CDR1 and CDR2: SGHTA, FQGNSA. The CDR3 sequence is CASSLAPGTYEQCF. The CDR3 coding sequence is TGTGCCAGCAGCTTAGCGCCAGGGACCTACGAGCAGTGCTTC. The complete variable domain, with remaining parts taken from reference TRBV7-2 and TRBJ2-7, reads GAGVSQSPSNKVTEKGKDVELRCDPISGHTALYWYRQSLGQGLEFLIYFQGNSAPDKSGLPSDRFSAERTGGSVSTLTIQRTQQEDSAVYLCASSLAPGTYEQCFGPGTRLTVT.

The chain has TRBV27 and TRBJ2-5, with D unclear. This CDR3 is built from 14 residues. V was clipped by 6 bases and J by 0 bases, with 11 bases between them. Germline CDR1 reads MNHEY; CDR2 reads SMNVEV (reference sequence). CDR3 sequence: CASSPDKYQETQYF. CDR3 DNA sequence: TGTGCCAGCAGCCCTGACAAGTACCAAGAGACCCAGTACTTC.

The chain carries TRBV18 and TRBJ2-3; 9 nucleotides line up with TRBD1. The CDR3 totals 15 residues. CDR1 is KGHSH, CDR2 LQKENI, per germline. J lost 2 bases, V lost 4 bases, and 4 bases had no gene match. CDR3 DNA sequence: TGTGCCAGCTCACAGGGACAGGGACCCACAGATACGCAGTATTTT. Its translation: CASSQGQGPTDTQYF.

This clonotype was observed once. A junction boundary mismatches the germline segment, possibly from a read error. The rearrangement joins TRBV20-1 to TRBJ1-5; TRBD1 aligns across 9 bases. This CDR3 region has 22 residues. In germline, CDR1 is DFQATT, CDR2 SNEGSKA (reference sequence). In DNA, the CDR3 is TGCAGTGCTAGAACTAAAGGTTGGGACAGGGTAAGGGCGACCTATAGCAATCAGACCCAGCATTTT. Its protein product is CSARTKGWDRVRATYSNQTQHF.